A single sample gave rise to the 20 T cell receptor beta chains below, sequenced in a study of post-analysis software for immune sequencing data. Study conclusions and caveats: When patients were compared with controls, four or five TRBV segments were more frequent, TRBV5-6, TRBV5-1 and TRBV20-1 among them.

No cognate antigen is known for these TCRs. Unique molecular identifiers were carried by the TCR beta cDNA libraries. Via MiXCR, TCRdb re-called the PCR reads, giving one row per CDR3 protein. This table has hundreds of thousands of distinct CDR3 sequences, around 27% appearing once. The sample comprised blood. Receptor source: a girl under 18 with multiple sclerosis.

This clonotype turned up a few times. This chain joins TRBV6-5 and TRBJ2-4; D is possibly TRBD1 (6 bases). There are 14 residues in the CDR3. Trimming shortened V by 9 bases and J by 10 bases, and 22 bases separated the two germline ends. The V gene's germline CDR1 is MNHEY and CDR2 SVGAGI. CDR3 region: CASKQGPGVLIQYF. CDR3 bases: TGTGCCAGTAAACAGGGACCTGGGGTTCTAATTCAGTACTTC.

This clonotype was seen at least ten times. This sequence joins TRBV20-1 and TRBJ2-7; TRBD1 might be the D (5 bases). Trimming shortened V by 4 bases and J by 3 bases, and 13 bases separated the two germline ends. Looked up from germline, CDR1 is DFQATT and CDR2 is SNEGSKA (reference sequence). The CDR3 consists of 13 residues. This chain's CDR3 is CSATYTGYYEQYF. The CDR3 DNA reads TGCAGTGCTACATACACAGGATACTACGAGCAGTACTTC.

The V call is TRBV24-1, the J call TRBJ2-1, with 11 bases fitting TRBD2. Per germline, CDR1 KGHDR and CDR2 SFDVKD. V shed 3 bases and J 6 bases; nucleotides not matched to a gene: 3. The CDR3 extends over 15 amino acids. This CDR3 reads CATSDPSGGRNEQFF. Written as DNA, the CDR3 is TGTGCCACCAGTGATCCTAGCGGGGGGCGCAATGAGCAGTTCTTC.

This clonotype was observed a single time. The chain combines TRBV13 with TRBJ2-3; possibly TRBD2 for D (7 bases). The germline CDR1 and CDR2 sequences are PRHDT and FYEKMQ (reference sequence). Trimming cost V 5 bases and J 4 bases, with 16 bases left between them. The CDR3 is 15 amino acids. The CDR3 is CASSPGGRSSDTQYF. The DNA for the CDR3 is TGTGCCAGCAGCCCGGGGGGCCGCTCCTCAGATACGCAGTATTTT.

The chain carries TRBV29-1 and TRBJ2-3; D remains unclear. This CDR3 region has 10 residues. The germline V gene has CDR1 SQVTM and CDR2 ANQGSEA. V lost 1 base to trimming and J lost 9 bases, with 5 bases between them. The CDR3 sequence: CSVEGLTQYF. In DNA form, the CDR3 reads TGCAGCGTTGAAGGCCTAACGCAGTATTTT.

CDR3 amino acids: CASSFFGARGWGYTF. CDR3 in DNA: TGTGCCAGCAGCTTTTTCGGCGCTAGGGGTTGGGGCTACACCTTC. This rearrangement joins TRBV7-2 to TRBJ1-2, with D possibly TRBD1 on 5 matching bases. This CDR3 comprises 15 residues. The germline CDR1 and CDR2 sequences are SGHTA and FQGNSA. V was cut by 3 bases and J by 8 bases, with 19 bases left in between.

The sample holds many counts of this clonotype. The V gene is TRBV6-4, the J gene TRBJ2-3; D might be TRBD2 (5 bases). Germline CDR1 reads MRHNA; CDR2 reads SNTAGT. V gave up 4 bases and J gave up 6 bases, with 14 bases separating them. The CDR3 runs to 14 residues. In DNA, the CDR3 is TGTGCCAGCAGTGGCCTGTCTAGCTCTGATACGCAGTATTTT. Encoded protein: CASSGLSSSDTQYF.

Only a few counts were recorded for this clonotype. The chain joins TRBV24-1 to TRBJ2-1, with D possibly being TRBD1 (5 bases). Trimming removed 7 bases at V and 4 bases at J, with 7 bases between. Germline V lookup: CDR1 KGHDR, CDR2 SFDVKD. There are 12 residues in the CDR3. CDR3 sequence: CATRDTYNEQFF. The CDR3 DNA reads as TGTGCCACCAGGGACACATACAATGAGCAGTTCTTC.

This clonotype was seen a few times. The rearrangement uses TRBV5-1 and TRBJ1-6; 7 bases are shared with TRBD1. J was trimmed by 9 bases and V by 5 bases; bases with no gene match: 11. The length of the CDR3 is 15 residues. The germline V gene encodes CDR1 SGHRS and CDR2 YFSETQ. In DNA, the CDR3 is TGCGCCAGCAGACTTAGACAGGGAATCGGTTCACCCCTCCACTTT. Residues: CASRLRQGIGSPLHF.

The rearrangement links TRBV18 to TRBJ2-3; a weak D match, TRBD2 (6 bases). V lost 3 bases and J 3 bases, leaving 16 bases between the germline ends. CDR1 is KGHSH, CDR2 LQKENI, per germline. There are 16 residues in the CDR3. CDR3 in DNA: TGTGCCAGCTCACCGGGGGGACTCCGTTCTACAGATACGCAGTATTTT. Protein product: CASSPGGLRSTDTQYF.

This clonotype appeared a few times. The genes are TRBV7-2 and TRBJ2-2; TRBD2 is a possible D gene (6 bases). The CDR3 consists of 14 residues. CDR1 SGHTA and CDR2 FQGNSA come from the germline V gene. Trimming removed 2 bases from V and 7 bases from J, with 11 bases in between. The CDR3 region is CASSLWSGGGELFF. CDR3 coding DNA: TGTGCCAGCAGCTTATGGTCCGGGGGCGGGGAGCTGTTTTTT.

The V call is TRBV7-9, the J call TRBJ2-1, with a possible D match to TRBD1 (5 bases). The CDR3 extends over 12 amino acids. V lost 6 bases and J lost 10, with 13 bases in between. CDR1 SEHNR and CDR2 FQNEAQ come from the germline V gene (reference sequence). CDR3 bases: TGTGCCAGCAGTCCGGACACCTCCGAGCAGTTCTTC. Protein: CASSPDTSEQFF.

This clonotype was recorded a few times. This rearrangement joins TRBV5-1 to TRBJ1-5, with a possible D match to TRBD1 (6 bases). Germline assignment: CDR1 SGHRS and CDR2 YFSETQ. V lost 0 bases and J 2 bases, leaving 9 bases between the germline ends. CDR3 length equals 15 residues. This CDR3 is CASSLGAGGNQPQHF. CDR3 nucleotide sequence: TGCGCCAGCAGCTTGGGGGCAGGGGGCAATCAGCCCCAGCATTTT.

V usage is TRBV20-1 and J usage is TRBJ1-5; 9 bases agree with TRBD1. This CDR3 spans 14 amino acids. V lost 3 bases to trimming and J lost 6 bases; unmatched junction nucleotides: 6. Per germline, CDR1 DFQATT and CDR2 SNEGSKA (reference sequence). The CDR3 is CSARTGGGGQPQHF. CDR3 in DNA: TGCAGTGCTAGGACAGGGGGAGGGGGTCAGCCCCAGCATTTT.

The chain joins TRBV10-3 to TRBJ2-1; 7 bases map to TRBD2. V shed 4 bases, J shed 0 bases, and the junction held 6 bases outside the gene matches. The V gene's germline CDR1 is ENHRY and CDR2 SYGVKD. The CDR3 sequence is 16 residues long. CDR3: CAISAPAGSSYNEQFF. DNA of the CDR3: TGTGCCATCAGTGCCCCAGCGGGGAGCTCCTACAATGAGCAGTTCTTC.

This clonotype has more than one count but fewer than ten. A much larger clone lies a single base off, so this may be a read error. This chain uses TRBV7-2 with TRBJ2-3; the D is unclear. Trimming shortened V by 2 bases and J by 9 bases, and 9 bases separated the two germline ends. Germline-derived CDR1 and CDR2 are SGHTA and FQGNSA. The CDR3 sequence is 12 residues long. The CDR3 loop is CTSSLTARTQYF. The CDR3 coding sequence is TGTACCAGCAGCTTAACGGCCAGAACGCAGTATTTT.

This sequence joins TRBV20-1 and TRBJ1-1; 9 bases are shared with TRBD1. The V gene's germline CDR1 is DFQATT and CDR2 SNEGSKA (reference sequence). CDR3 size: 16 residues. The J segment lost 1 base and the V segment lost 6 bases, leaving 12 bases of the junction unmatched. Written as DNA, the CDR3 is TGCAGTGCCATCCATCCAACAGGGGGCTGGAACACTGAAGCTTTCTTT. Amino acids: CSAIHPTGGWNTEAFF.

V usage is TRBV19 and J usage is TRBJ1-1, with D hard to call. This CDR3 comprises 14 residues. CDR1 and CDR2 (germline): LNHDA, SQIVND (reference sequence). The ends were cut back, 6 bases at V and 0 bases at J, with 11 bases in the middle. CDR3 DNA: TGTGCCAGTAGATCGGGGTTCATGAACACTGAAGCTTTCTTT. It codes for CASRSGFMNTEAFF.

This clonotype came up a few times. In DNA, the CDR3 is TGTGCCATCAGTGCTCAGACTAGCGGGAGAGCCGAGCAGTACTTC. It specifies CAISAQTSGRAEQYF. This chain uses TRBV10-3 with TRBJ2-5, with TRBD2 matching 12 bases. The tail of the sequence fits TRBJ2-7 better, so the J call may be wrong. The CDR3 extends over 15 amino acids. Germline CDR1 and CDR2: ENHRY and SYGVKD.

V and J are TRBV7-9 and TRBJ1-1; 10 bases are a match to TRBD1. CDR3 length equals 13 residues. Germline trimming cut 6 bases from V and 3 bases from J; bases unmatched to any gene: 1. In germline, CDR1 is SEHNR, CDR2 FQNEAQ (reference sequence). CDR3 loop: CASSGQGDTEAFF. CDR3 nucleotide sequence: TGTGCCAGCAGTGGACAGGGGGACACTGAAGCTTTCTTT.